This T cell receptor beta chain was found in a study of blood T cell repertoires in COVID-19. Clones were read by immunoSEQ multiplex PCR, and TCRdb kept only the in-frame ones, dropping some. The table has around 200,000 clones, 60% to 85% seen once. Germline lookup yields CDR1 MDHEN and CDR2 SYDVKM. V trimming: 2 bases; J trimming: 3 bases; junction bases outside the gene matches: 4. The CDR3 is 14 amino acids. Source material: peripheral blood. The clonotype comes from a woman aged 70-85 years with acute or convalescent COVID-19. The J gene is TRBJ2-7, the V gene TRBV28; 7 positions match TRBD1. The CDR3 DNA reads TGTGCCAGCAGTTTAACGGGACAGAACTACGAGCAGTACTTC. This sequence encodes CASSLTGQNYEQYF.